What follows are 30 T cell receptor beta chains derived from one specimen sequenced in a study of blood T cell repertoires in COVID-19. The assay was immunoSEQ multiplex PCR, and TCRdb's table has in-frame clones only and misses some. The repertoire includes more than 150,000 clones, approximately 79% of them detected once, and roughly 17% sits in the top ten. The sample was peripheral blood. The receptors originated from a man aged 55 to 70 with active or convalescent COVID-19.

A single count supports this clone. The V and J genes are TRBV21-1 and TRBJ2-7; TRBD2, the table's D call, lacks a check against the DNA. TRBV21-1 is a pseudogene segment. The CDR3 runs to 14 residues. The CDR3 DNA sequence: TGTGCCAGCAGTGTGACTAGCGGGAAACACGAGCAGTACTTC. Its protein is CASSVTSGKHEQYF.

The chain links TRBV5-1 to TRBJ2-2; D perhaps matches TRBD1 (6 bases). Trimming took off 0 bases at V and 3 bases at J, with 15 bases between the two ends. CDR1 is SGHRS, CDR2 YFSETQ, per germline. CDR3 size: 17 residues. CDR3 sequence (DNA): TGCGCCAGCAGCTTGGTCCCCGGAGCAGGGGACACCGGGGAGCTGTTTTTT. Protein product: CASSLVPGAGDTGELFF.

On this clone itself: This clone may be a read error of a much larger clone one base away. The sample carries other DNA sequences with the same CDR3. This chain links TRBV28 with TRBJ2-5, with 9 bases lining up with TRBD2. Germline loops: CDR1 MDHEN, CDR2 SYDVKM. The CDR3 is 16 residues long. J was trimmed by 0 bases and V by 1 base; bases with no gene match: 3. Written as DNA, the CDR3 is TGTGCCAGCAGTTTATCGACTAGCGGATACCAAGAGACCCAGTACTTC. This translates into CASSLSTSGYQETQYF.

This chain uses TRBV7-9 with TRBJ2-5, with a weak D call TRBD1 (5 bases). The CDR3 extends over 14 amino acids. V lost 5 bases, J lost 5 bases, and 15 bases lay in between. The germline CDR1 and CDR2 sequences are SEHNR and FQNEAQ (reference sequence). Here the CDR3 reads CASSLLRVRETQYF. CDR3 DNA sequence: TGTGCCAGCAGCCTACTCAGGGTGCGGGAGACCCAGTACTTC. The entire variable domain, with the rest obtained from reference TRBV7-9 and TRBJ2-5, is as follows: DTGVSQNPRHKITKRGQNVTFRCDPISEHNRLYWYRQTLGQGPEFLTYFQNEAQLEKSRLLSDRFSAERPKGSFSTLEIQRTEQGDSAMYLCASSLLRVRETQYFGPGTRLLVL.

This clone showed up just once. The chain combines TRBV7-9 with TRBJ2-7; D perhaps matches TRBD2 (6 bases). Germline V gene lookup returns CDR1 SEHNR and CDR2 FQNEAQ (reference sequence). The germline V and J ends were trimmed by 2 bases and 2 bases, with 10 bases remaining between them. This CDR3 contains 14 residues. In DNA form, the CDR3 reads TGTGCCAGCAGCTTATGGGGCGGGACCTACGAGCAGTACTTC. Amino acid sequence: CASSLWGGTYEQYF.

This clone is termed medium-sized (0.01 to 0.1%). This chain links TRBV23-1 with TRBJ2-7; 7 bases are a match to TRBD1. TRBV23-1 is an ORF; its function is uncertain. This CDR3 region has 15 residues. V lost 6 bases to trimming and J lost 4 bases; unmatched junction nucleotides: 12. The CDR3 spells CASRDRSAWDYEQYF. Written as DNA, the CDR3 is TGCGCCAGCAGGGACAGGTCGGCTTGGGATTACGAGCAGTACTTC.

The V gene is TRBV28, the J gene TRBJ2-1; tentative D call: TRBD2 (5 bases). This CDR3 is 13 amino acids long. Trimming stripped 3 bases from V and 6 bases from J, with 9 bases between. Germline assignment: CDR1 MDHEN and CDR2 SYDVKM. Written as DNA, the CDR3 is TGTGCCAGCAGTTTGCGGGTTGGCAATGAGCAGTTCTTC. Its translation is CASSLRVGNEQFF.

V is TRBV6-5 and J is TRBJ2-3; the D is unclear. The CDR3 loop spans 11 amino acids. Trimming stripped 7 bases from V and 5 bases from J, with 7 bases between. Per germline, CDR1 MNHEY and CDR2 SVGAGI. The CDR3 region has the DNA TGTGCCAGCAAATCTCGAGATACGCAGTATTTT. Its translation: CASKSRDTQYF.

V and J are TRBV12-3 or TRBV12-4 and TRBJ2-5; possibly TRBD1 for D (6 bases). Trimming pared 1 base from V and 7 bases from J, leaving 7 bases between. The CDR3 contains 12 residues. CDR3 DNA sequence: TGTGCCAGCAGTTTAGGGACAGCGACCCAGTACTTC. This sequence encodes CASSLGTATQYF.

The V gene is TRBV18, the J gene TRBJ2-1; 11 nucleotides agree with TRBD2. CDR1 is KGHSH and CDR2 is LQKENI in the germline V gene. The J segment lost 15 bases and the V segment lost 3 bases, leaving 13 bases of the junction unmatched. This CDR3 has 15 residues. For the CDR3, the DNA is TGTGCCAGCTCACCCCTTGGGACTAGCGGCCCCGGCGGGTTCTTC. Translation: CASSPLGTSGPGGFF. The full variable domain, in which reference TRBV18 and TRBJ2-1 provide the parts outside the CDR3, is NAGVMQNPRHLVRRRGQEARLRCSPMKGHSHVYWYRQLPEEGLKFMVYLQKENIIDESGMPKERFSAEFPKEGPSILRIQQVVRGDSAAYFCASSPLGTSGPGGFFGPGTRLTVL.

The CDR3 spells CATSDSTRTAGNTIYF. In DNA form, the CDR3 reads TGTGCCACCAGTGATTCGACCCGGACAGCTGGAAACACCATATATTTT. The V call is TRBV24-1, the J call TRBJ1-3; a possible D gene is TRBD1 (6 bases). The V end was cut by 2 bases, the J end by 2 bases, with 12 bases between. This CDR3 comprises 16 residues. The germline gives CDR1 KGHDR, CDR2 SFDVKD.

In its sample, this clone was seen a few times. The chain employs TRBV7-9 and TRBJ1-5, with D perhaps matching TRBD1 (5 bases). The CDR3 is 16 residues long. V lost 1 base and J lost 2, with 12 bases in between. Germline lookup yields CDR1 SEHNR and CDR2 FQNEAQ (reference sequence). CDR3 coding DNA: TGTGCCAGCAGCTTAGGGAGTCAGGGCGGCAATCAGCCCCAGCATTTT. Its protein product is CASSLGSQGGNQPQHF.

This clone was picked up one time. The CDR3 sequence is CASSPALSATNYGYTF. The CDR3 coding sequence is TGTGCCAGCAGCCCTGCCCTGTCAGCGACTAACTATGGCTACACCTTC. This chain links TRBV7-9 with TRBJ1-2; D not resolved. The CDR3 loop spans 16 amino acids. CDR1 and CDR2 (germline): SEHNR, FQNEAQ (reference sequence). Trimming removed 5 bases at V and 0 bases at J, with 16 bases between. The full variable domain, completed using reference TRBV7-9 and TRBJ1-2, is DTGVSQNPRHKITKRGQNVTFRCDPISEHNRLYWYRQTLGQGPEFLTYFQNEAQLEKSRLLSDRFSAERPKGSFSTLEIQRTEQGDSAMYLCASSPALSATNYGYTFGSGTRLTVV.

CDR3 region: CASSPRGVMNSPLHF. The CDR3, as DNA: TGTGCCAGCAGCCCCCGGGGAGTGATGAATTCACCCCTCCACTTT. This sequence joins TRBV7-9 and TRBJ1-6; no definite D call. This CDR3 has 15 amino acids. Trimming removed 5 bases from V and 7 bases from J, with 15 bases in between. The germline V gene has CDR1 SEHNR and CDR2 FQNEAQ (reference sequence).

This chain connects TRBV19 to TRBJ1-1; 7 nucleotides align to TRBD1. CDR3 size: 12 residues. Germline V gene lookup returns CDR1 LNHDA and CDR2 SQIVND (reference sequence). V shed 6 bases, J shed 8 bases, and the junction held 6 bases outside the gene matches. CDR3 amino acids: CASSNRGGEAFF. CDR3 nucleotides: TGTGCCAGTAGCAACAGGGGCGGGGAAGCTTTCTTT.

The DNA of the CDR3 is TGTGCCAGCAGAAGCGGACAGGGCGCAGGAAACACCATATATTTT. Its translation is CASRSGQGAGNTIYF. The V gene is TRBV6-5, the J gene TRBJ1-3; 8 positions agree with TRBD1. Per germline, CDR1 MNHEY and CDR2 SVGAGI. With V trimmed by 6 bases and J by 4 bases, 8 bases remained unmatched. The CDR3 is 15 amino acids.

The chain has TRBV19 and TRBJ2-2; maybe TRBD2 (6 bases). Per the germline V gene, CDR1 is LNHDA and CDR2 is SQIVND (reference sequence). This CDR3 spans 17 amino acids. Trimming took off 0 bases at V and 3 bases at J, with 14 bases between the two ends. The CDR3 loop is CASSIDPRGSYTGELFF. The CDR3 DNA is TGTGCCAGTAGTATAGATCCTCGGGGGTCGTACACCGGGGAGCTGTTTTTT.

The J gene is TRBJ2-2, the V gene TRBV24-1; 8 bases align to TRBD1. CDR3 size: 16 residues. Germline assignment: CDR1 KGHDR and CDR2 SFDVKD. The V and J ends lost 4 bases and 4 bases, in that order; junction bases with no gene match: 7. The DNA of the CDR3 is TGTGCCACCAGTGACCAAGGACAGGGCGGCACCGGGGAGCTGTTTTTT. Translating it yields CATSDQGQGGTGELFF.

The rearrangement links TRBV7-8 to TRBJ1-2, with unresolved D. CDR1 is SGHVS, CDR2 FQNEAQ, per germline. The CDR3 has 15 amino acids. The V gene lost 4 bases and the J gene lost 5 bases, with 17 bases spanning the gap. The CDR3 coding sequence is TGTGCCAGCAGCTCCGTCCGTCAGGTGCCATATGGCTACACCTTC. Residues: CASSSVRQVPYGYTF.

In its sample, this clone was seen once. The rearrangement joins TRBV10-3 to TRBJ2-3, with D maybe TRBD1 (6 bases). CDR1 is ENHRY, CDR2 SYGVKD, per germline. The V and J ends lost 6 bases and 0 bases respectively, with 13 bases between them. The CDR3 covers 15 residues. The CDR3 region is CAISSGTLSTDTQYF. CDR3 DNA: TGTGCCATCAGCTCCGGGACACTTAGCACAGATACGCAGTATTTT.

The genes are TRBV29-1 and TRBJ2-7; 9 nucleotides agree with TRBD2. CDR1 is SQVTM and CDR2 is ANQGSEA in the germline V gene. Trimming cost V 7 bases and J 5 bases; bases outside gene matches: 9. This CDR3 is 13 amino acids long. In DNA form, the CDR3 reads TGCAGCGCCTCTTTGACTAGCGGCAACGAGCAGTACTTC. Its translation: CSASLTSGNEQYF.

The CDR3 here is CASSLGQNNEQFF. The CDR3 DNA follows: TGTGCCAGCAGCTTGGGACAGAACAATGAGCAGTTCTTC. The genes are TRBV7-9 and TRBJ2-1; 7 bases line up with TRBD1. This CDR3 contains 13 residues. V lost 3 bases, J lost 5 bases, and 1 base stayed unmatched. Germline CDR1 SEHNR, CDR2 FQNEAQ (reference sequence).

V and J are TRBV25-1 and TRBJ2-2, with D maybe TRBD1 (5 bases). CDR1 is MGHDK and CDR2 is SYGVNS in the germline V gene. This CDR3 comprises 15 residues. The germline V and J ends were trimmed by 1 base and 1 base, with 7 bases remaining between them. Here the CDR3 reads CASSELTGNTGELFF. In DNA form, the CDR3 reads TGTGCCAGCAGTGAATTAACAGGGAACACCGGGGAGCTGTTTTTT. Filled out from reference TRBV25-1 and TRBJ2-2, the complete variable domain reads EADIYQTPRYLVIGTGKKITLECSQTMGHDKMYWYQQDPGMELHLIHYSYGVNSTEKGDLSSESTVSRIRTEHFPLTLESARPSHTSQYLCASSELTGNTGELFFGEGSRLTVL.

This clone was counted a single time. The chain employs TRBV5-1 and TRBJ2-1; TRBD2 agrees at 11 bases. There are 15 residues in the CDR3. V was clipped by 0 bases and J by 6 bases; unmatched bases: 2. From germline, CDR1 is SGHRS and CDR2 YFSETQ. The CDR3 region is CASSLGLAGFNEQFF. The CDR3 DNA reads as TGCGCCAGCAGCTTGGGACTAGCGGGATTCAATGAGCAGTTCTTC.

In DNA form, the CDR3 reads TGTGCTAGTGGTTTGGTATCGGCAGGGTACAATGAGCAGTTCTTC. This gives the protein CASGLVSAGYNEQFF. The chain combines TRBV12-5 with TRBJ2-1, with D tentatively TRBD1 (5 bases). The CDR3 has 15 residues. Germline V CDR1 and CDR2: LGHNT, FRNRAP. Trimming took 0 bases from V and 4 from J, leaving 10 bases between them.

This clone was recorded at least ten times. The V call is TRBV7-2, the J call TRBJ2-7; 14 bases fit TRBD2. V was pared by 4 bases and J by 6 bases, with 2 bases of the junction left unmatched. This CDR3 has 14 amino acids. Germline V gives CDR1 SGHTA, CDR2 FQGNSA. The CDR3 spells CASSSGLAGVEQYF. The CDR3 DNA reads as TGTGCCAGCAGCTCGGGACTAGCGGGAGTCGAGCAGTACTTC.

This clone showed up just a few times. This chain connects TRBV28 to TRBJ2-7; 12 bases are a match to TRBD2. J lost 2 bases, V lost 2 bases, and 7 bases had no gene match. Germline CDR1 reads MDHEN; CDR2 reads SYDVKM. This CDR3 spans 17 amino acids. The CDR3 nucleotides are TGTGCCAGCAGTTTAGGGTTAACTAGCGGGAGGACCTACGAGCAGTACTTC. It translates to CASSLGLTSGRTYEQYF.

The rearrangement joins TRBV4-2 to TRBJ2-1; TRBD2 aligns across 10 bases. Per germline, CDR1 LGHNA and CDR2 YNFKEQ. V lost 3 bases and J lost 7; bases outside the gene matches: 3. There are 14 residues in the CDR3. The CDR3 bases are TGTGCCAGCAGCCACCCACTAGCGGGAAATGAGCAGTTCTTC. Translating gives CASSHPLAGNEQFF.

The rearrangement uses TRBV14 and TRBJ1-4; TRBD1 matches 9 bases. The CDR3 extends over 16 amino acids. Germline V gene data show CDR1 as SGHDN and CDR2 as FVKESK. The ends lost 5 bases at V and 3 bases at J; junction bases unmatched: 7. The CDR3 DNA sequence: TGTGCCAGCAGCAAGACAGGGGGAGCGGCTAATGAAAAACTGTTTTTT. It specifies CASSKTGGAANEKLFF.

This clone came up a few times. The gene calls are TRBV28 and TRBJ1-1; D is undetermined. Germline V gene sequence: CDR1 MDHEN, CDR2 SYDVKM. V lost 8 bases, J lost 1 base, and 8 bases lay in between. The CDR3 sequence is 12 residues long. The CDR3, as DNA: TGTGCCAGCTCCTCGTGGAACACTGAAGCTTTCTTT. Protein sequence: CASSSWNTEAFF.